This entry lists 13 T cell receptor beta chains sequenced from one sample in a study of control samples from healthy donors and cancer patients. Measured with immunoSEQ multiplex PCR; TCRdb has only the in-frame clones, and not every one. The sample lists around 57,000 clones; approximately 90% were seen once. Material for sequencing was PBMCs. These TCRs come from a man under 40 with colorectal cancer.

A single count supports this clone. The V call is TRBV5-1, the J call TRBJ2-1; D may be TRBD1 (5 bases). Trimming took 4 bases from V and 6 from J, leaving 17 bases between them. The CDR3 spans 15 residues. The germline V gene has CDR1 SGHRS and CDR2 YFSETQ. The CDR3 nucleotides read TGCGCCAGCAGCCAAGTCCAGGGTAGGGGCAATGAGCAGTTCTTC. This gives the protein CASSQVQGRGNEQFF.

This rearrangement joins TRBV7-9 to TRBJ2-4; a weak D match, TRBD1 (6 bases). CDR1 is SEHNR, CDR2 FQNEAQ, per germline (reference sequence). The V gene lost 3 bases and the J gene lost 2 bases, with 11 bases spanning the gap. The CDR3 has 15 amino acids. Here the CDR3 reads CASSFTGRTKNIQYF. CDR3 nucleotides: TGTGCCAGCAGCTTTACAGGGCGAACCAAAAACATTCAGTACTTC.

This rearrangement joins TRBV4-1 to TRBJ1-4, with 9 nucleotides matching TRBD1. The J segment lost 7 bases and the V segment lost 3 bases, leaving 9 bases of the junction unmatched. Germline loops: CDR1 MGHRA, CDR2 YSYEKL. The CDR3 contains 16 residues. The DNA for the CDR3 is TGCGCCAGCAGCCACGGGAACAGGGGGCGTATTGAAAAACTGTTTTTT. Protein: CASSHGNRGRIEKLFF.

The rearrangement uses TRBV7-2 and TRBJ2-3; D unclear. The CDR3 runs to 15 residues. The V end lost 1 base, the J end lost 0 bases, and 8 bases lay between the germline ends. In germline, CDR1 is SGHTA, CDR2 FQGNSA. CDR3 nucleotides: TGTGCCAGCAGCTTAGTCGGTCCTAGCACAGATACGCAGTATTTT. Translation: CASSLVGPSTDTQYF. The whole variable domain, filled in from reference TRBV7-2 and TRBJ2-3, reads GAGVSQSPSNKVTEKGKDVELRCDPISGHTALYWYRQSLGQGLEFLIYFQGNSAPDKSGLPSDRFSAERTGGSVSTLTIQRTQQEDSAVYLCASSLVGPSTDTQYFGPGTRLTVL.

This chain uses TRBV14 with TRBJ2-1, with 10 bases that match TRBD2. V dropped 5 bases and J dropped 7; count of bases not matched to a gene: 11. CDR1 is SGHDN and CDR2 is FVKESK in the germline V gene. The CDR3 totals 16 residues. The CDR3 DNA is TGTGCCAGCAGCTTAAACCTAGCGGGGGCCAAGAATGAGCAGTTCTTC. It codes for CASSLNLAGAKNEQFF. The variable domain in full, completed from reference TRBV14 and TRBJ2-1, reads EAGVTQFPSHSVIEKGQTVTLRCDPISGHDNLYWYRRVMGKEIKFLLHFVKESKQDESGMPNNRFLAERTGGTYSTLKVQPAELEDSGVYFCASSLNLAGAKNEQFFGPGTRLTVL.

The V and J genes are TRBV5-1 and TRBJ2-1, with D maybe TRBD2 (5 bases). V was trimmed by 4 bases and J by 0 bases, leaving 14 bases between them. Germline loops: CDR1 SGHRS, CDR2 YFSETQ. This CDR3 is built from 16 residues. This chain's CDR3 is CASSTVGGRSYNEQFF. The CDR3 DNA reads TGCGCCAGCAGCACCGTTGGAGGTCGCTCCTACAATGAGCAGTTCTTC.

The chain is built from TRBV4-3 and TRBJ1-2; D not resolved. CDR1 and CDR2 (germline): LGHNA, YSLEER. CDR3 length: 16 amino acids. The V end lost 0 bases, the J end lost 1 base, and 12 bases lay between the germline ends. CDR3 bases: TGCGCCAGCAGCCAAGATTCCTCAGCCCTTAACTATGGCTACACCTTC. This sequence encodes CASSQDSSALNYGYTF.

This clone appeared once. The chain couples TRBV4-3 to TRBJ1-2; no clear D gene. Germline CDR1 is LGHNA and CDR2 is YSLEER. The CDR3 spans 13 residues. Trimming cost V 1 base and J 5 bases, with 8 bases left between them. The CDR3 loop is CASSQVPQYGYTF. CDR3 in DNA: TGCGCCAGCAGCCAAGTCCCCCAATATGGCTACACCTTC.

This chain uses TRBV11-2 with TRBJ2-1; TRBD1 aligns across 10 bases. This CDR3 region has 17 residues. From germline, CDR1 is SGHAT and CDR2 FQNNGV. Unmatched junction bases numbered 14, after V lost 5 bases and J lost 7 bases. Written as DNA, the CDR3 is TGTGCCAGCAGCGGAACTGACAGGGGGCAAGTTTTAAATGAGCAGTTCTTC. As protein: CASSGTDRGQVLNEQFF. Full variable domain (remainder filled in from reference TRBV11-2 and TRBJ2-1): EAGVAQSPRYKIIEKRQSVAFWCNPISGHATLYWYQQILGQGPKLLIQFQNNGVVDDSQLPKDRFSAERLKGVDSTLKIQPAKLEDSAVYLCASSGTDRGQVLNEQFFGPGTRLTVL.

The chain couples TRBV12-3 or TRBV12-4 to TRBJ1-2; 7 bases are shared with TRBD1. The CDR3 is 13 residues long. Unmatched junction bases numbered 3, after V lost 1 base and J lost 7 bases. As DNA, the CDR3 is TGTGCCAGCAGTTTAGGACAGGGAATTGGCTACACCTTC. Its translation: CASSLGQGIGYTF.

The gene calls are TRBV24-1 and TRBJ2-5; the match to TRBD2 covers 7 bases. Germline CDR1 reads KGHDR; CDR2 reads SFDVKD. This CDR3 contains 13 residues. V lost 10 bases to trimming and J lost 5 bases; unmatched junction nucleotides: 9. CDR3 protein: CATGAGVGETQYF. CDR3 in DNA: TGTGCCACTGGGGCGGGGGTCGGCGAGACCCAGTACTTC.

This chain connects TRBV5-1 to TRBJ2-2; D not resolved. Germline V gene lookup returns CDR1 SGHRS and CDR2 YFSETQ. The CDR3 has 12 residues. V was trimmed by 0 bases and J by 4 bases, leaving 1 base between them. The CDR3 is CASSLATGELFF. CDR3 coding DNA: TGCGCCAGCAGCTTGGCCACCGGGGAGCTGTTTTTT.

The genes are TRBV30 and TRBJ1-4; the D is unclear. The germline V gene has CDR1 GTSNPN and CDR2 SVGIG (reference sequence). Deletions cut 0 bases from V and 5 bases from J, with 13 bases between. The CDR3 contains 15 residues. The CDR3 DNA reads TGTGCCTGGAGTGTACCCCGGACGGTGAATGAAAAACTGTTTTTT. The encoded protein is CAWSVPRTVNEKLFF. Filled out from reference TRBV30 and TRBJ1-4, the complete variable domain reads SQTIHQWPATLVQPVGSPLSLECTVEGTSNPNLYWYRQAAGRGLQLLFYSVGIGQISSEVPQNLSASRPQDRQFILSSKKLLLSDSGFYLCAWSVPRTVNEKLFFGSGTQLSVL.